The entry that follows covers one T cell receptor (beta chain) sequence. What it binds is unknown. This sample was included in a study of OX40 agonist ivuxolimab in advanced cancers. Looking at the study overall: Melanoma, hepatocellular carcinoma, head and neck or renal cell cancer occurred in dose-escalation patients. Three patients responded partially, comprising one with hepatocellular carcinoma and two with cutaneous melanoma.

Overall study results and limits: The CD4+ and CD8+ T cells in the blood had expanded clonally by week 6 at 0.1 to 3.0 mg/kg.

The V gene end was trimmed by 0 bases and the J gene end by 5 bases; junction bases not matched to a gene: 13. There are 18 residues in the CDR3. Germline CDR1 reads SGHAT; CDR2 reads FQNNGV. Only in-frame clones appear in the TCRdb table, and some are missing; sequencing was by immunoSEQ multiplex PCR. The table has 20,000 to 25,000 clones, approximately 80% seen once. This sequence joins TRBV11-2 and TRBJ2-3; 8 bases align to TRBD2. Sequences were derived from CD4+ or CD8+ T cells sorted from blood, sampled in a trial of the OX40 agonist ivuxolimab. The clonotype comes from an adult with an advanced solid tumor such as melanoma, head and neck, liver or kidney cancer. For the CDR3, the DNA is TGTGCCAGCAGCTTAGATTGGGTTCCGGGAGGGCAACAAGATACGCAGTATTTT. Encoded protein: CASSLDWVPGGQQDTQYF.